Presented here are 5 T cell receptor beta chains from one specimen sequenced in a study of T cell responses to AZD1222 COVID-19 vaccine (dated by TCRdb to the early 2020s). What this sample's time point label stands for: about 28 days (+/-7) after the second vaccine dose. Library creation used the immunoSEQ multiplex PCR assay. What TCRdb holds here is the immuneACCESS table cut down to in-frame rearrangements. Part of the clones is not present; checked against another copy, under half of the missing clones reflect an unresolved V gene, and the others are unexplained. The sample has more than 100,000 clones on record, 87% of them singletons. The ten largest clones capture under 3% of the sample. The material was peripheral blood, obtained 28 days after the second AZD1222 dose. These receptors were collected from an adult who received the AZD1222 COVID-19 vaccine.

The gene calls are TRBV5-6 and TRBJ1-1; no firm D call. The CDR3 sequence is 14 residues long. CDR1 SGHDT and CDR2 YYEEEE come from the germline V gene. Deletions cut 5 bases from V and 3 bases from J, with 14 bases between. The CDR3 coding sequence is TGTGCCAGCAGAGGCTATGGAGAATACACTGAAGCTTTCTTT. It codes for CASRGYGEYTEAFF. The full variable domain, with the rest looked up from reference TRBV5-6 and TRBJ1-1, is DAGVTQSPTHLIKTRGQQVTLRCSPKSGHDTVSWYQQALGQGPQFIFQYYEEEERQRGNFPDRFSGHQFPNYSSELNVNALLLGDSALYLCASRGYGEYTEAFFGQGTRLTVV.

The CDR3 reads CAVRQDLSYNEQFF. CDR3 coding DNA: TGTGCCGTCCGACAGGACCTTTCCTACAATGAGCAGTTCTTC. The rearrangement links TRBV21-1 to TRBJ2-1; the DNA was not used to check the table's D call, TRBD1. TRBV21-1 is flagged as a pseudogene. This CDR3 contains 14 residues.

This sequence joins TRBV6-2 or TRBV6-3 and TRBJ1-2; D is perhaps TRBD1 (5 bases). CDR1 is MNHEY, CDR2 SVGEGT, per germline. The CDR3 loop spans 13 amino acids. V lost 6 bases, J lost 8 bases, and 16 bases lay in between. CDR3 in DNA: TGTGCCAGCAGGTACGGGACCCACCGCGGCTACACCTTC. Protein: CASRYGTHRGYTF.

The rearrangement joins TRBV6-2 or TRBV6-3 to TRBJ2-3; 12 nucleotides agree with TRBD2. The CDR3 contains 18 residues. V shed 0 bases, J shed 7 bases, and the junction held 11 bases outside the gene matches. Germline values: CDR1 MNHEY, CDR2 SVGEGT. The CDR3 DNA reads TGTGCCAGCAGTTACTCGACCAGTACTAGCGGGGGGAAGTATACGCAGTATTTT. It codes for CASSYSTSTSGGKYTQYF.

The chain joins TRBV7-9 to TRBJ1-2; D is ambiguous. The germline gives CDR1 SEHNR, CDR2 FQNEAQ (reference sequence). V was pared by 5 bases and J by 5 bases, with 9 bases between. This CDR3 has 12 residues. Here the CDR3 DNA reads TGTGCCAGCAGCATTGGGGATTATGGCTACACCTTC. It is translated as CASSIGDYGYTF.